Sequencing of this TCR beta chain was carried out in a study of blood T cells in healthy people across ages. Study results and caveats: Researchers said unsorted PBMCs prevented a conclusive naive versus antigen-experienced comparison. Donors of long life had a larger count of naive CD4+ cells and greater diversity than aged donors. Strong correlation linked observed beta diversity and percent naive T cells.

A sample-barcoded 5' primer and a J-beta primer mix were used in a second PCR of about 7 to 12 cycles. Each single sample gave us at least 2.5 million CDR3-containing paired-end reads. MiXCR, applied by TCRdb to the 5' RACE reads, yields one record per CDR3 protein. The data hold about 730,000 distinct CDR3 sequences, with around 40% observed a single time. In regard to this clonotype: Its antigen remains unknown.

The CDR3 length is 13 residues. The V gene lost 6 bases and the J gene lost 8 bases, with 17 bases spanning the gap. Germline V CDR1 and CDR2: DFQATT, SNEGSKA (reference sequence). The sample comprised blood. The clonotype comes from an older woman in good health. J is TRBJ1-5 and V is TRBV20-1, with D unclear. In nucleotides, the CDR3 is TGCAGTGCAGAACCTGAGGGCGGTAAGCCCCAGCATTTT. Translated: CSAEPEGGKPQHF.